Below are 13 T cell receptor beta chains sequenced from a single sample in a study of molecular identifiers for immune sequencing clone quantification listed by TCRdb under 2018. The library was obtained by PCR. Sequencer: Illumina HiSeq 4000. TCRdb reworked the public reads: Q25 trimming with fastp, MiXCR clone assembly, productive beta chains retained. CDR3 protein duplicates are merged, each entry listing the most common genes and DNA. The sample table shows hundreds of thousands of distinct CDR3 sequences, and just under 20% are seen once. The ten largest clonotypes hold 0.7% to 1% of the sample. What was sequenced was naive CD8+ T cells from blood, with Jurkat cell RNA spiked in. The intended sense of this specimen's cell subset or site label: FACS-sorted CD8+CD4-CCR7+CD45RA+ naive T cells. The receptors shown here come from a human donor in good health. Some libraries in this study had Jurkat cell RNA spiked in.

Comments on this clonotype: With a much larger clone just one base away, this may be a read error. DNA of the CDR3: TGTGCCAGCAGCTTAGGAGGGGGCAAAAACACTCAGTACTTC. Protein sequence: CASSLGGGKNTQYF. The rearrangement links TRBV7-9 to TRBJ2-4; 7 positions match TRBD1. Germline loops: CDR1 SEHNR, CDR2 FQNEAQ (reference sequence). This CDR3 is built from 14 residues.

This clonotype was seen at least ten times. The rearrangement joins TRBV2 to TRBJ1-1; TRBD1 might be the D (5 bases). The CDR3 extends over 17 amino acids. The V gene's germline CDR1 is SNHLY and CDR2 FYNNEI. V was clipped by 7 bases and J by 1 base, with 22 bases between them. DNA for the CDR3: TGTGCCAGCAACCGAGGACGGACATCCCTAAAGAACACTGAAGCTTTCTTT. It specifies CASNRGRTSLKNTEAFF.

This clonotype was seen repeatedly, ten times or more. The gene calls are TRBV9 and TRBJ2-7, with a possible D match to TRBD1 (6 bases). V was shortened by 4 bases and J by 4 bases, with 18 bases between the two germline ends. Per germline, CDR1 SGDLS and CDR2 YYNGEE. This CDR3 has 15 residues. The CDR3 protein is CASSTSGALIYEQYF. The CDR3 coding sequence is TGTGCCAGCAGCACCTCAGGGGCCCTTATTTACGAGCAGTACTTC.

This clonotype appeared many times. This chain links TRBV6-1 with TRBJ2-7; the D gene is possibly TRBD1 (5 bases). The CDR3 has 11 amino acids. Trimming left V 7 bases short and J 7 bases short, with 11 bases between. The V gene's germline CDR1 is MNHNS and CDR2 SASEGT. The CDR3 DNA sequence: TGTGCCAGCAAATTAGGGGTTGAGCAGTACTTC. Translation gives CASKLGVEQYF.

The table lists this clonotype with many counts. V gene TRBV4-1 combines with J gene TRBJ2-7; TRBD1 matches at 8 bases. V was clipped by 2 bases and J by 4 bases; unmatched bases: 7. CDR1 is MGHRA, CDR2 YSYEKL, per germline. CDR3 length: 15 residues. The CDR3 DNA is TGCGCCAGCAGCCAAACAGCAGGGGGCATGTACGAGCAGTACTTC. Protein product: CASSQTAGGMYEQYF.

The count of this clonotype is one. A single base separates this from a much larger clone, so it may be a read error. The J gene is TRBJ1-6, the V gene TRBV19; D gene uncertain. This CDR3 has 15 residues. V shed 3 bases and J shed 7 bases, with 13 bases lying between them. CDR1 is LNHDA and CDR2 is SQIVND in the germline V gene (reference sequence). CDR3 sequence reads: CASSIIGEINSPLHF. In nucleotides, the CDR3 is TGTGCCAGTAGTATCATTGGGGAAATCAATTCACCCCTCCACTTT. The full variable domain, in which reference TRBV19 and TRBJ1-6 provide the parts outside the CDR3, is DGGITQSPKYLFRKEGQNVTLSCEQNLNHDAMYWYRQDPGQGLRLIYYSQIVNDFQKGDIAEGYSVSREKKESFPLTVTSAQKNPTAFYLCASSIIGEINSPLHFGNGTRLTVT.

This clonotype was observed at least ten times. The chain uses TRBV18 and TRBJ2-7; 7 bases line up with TRBD1. Germline-derived CDR1 and CDR2 are KGHSH and LQKENI. The V gene end was trimmed by 3 bases and the J gene end by 2 bases; junction bases not matched to a gene: 13. The CDR3 length is 17 residues. The CDR3 sequence: CASSPDSAGGPPYEQYF. In DNA form, the CDR3 reads TGTGCCAGCTCACCCGACAGCGCAGGGGGACCCCCCTACGAGCAGTACTTC.

This clonotype was picked up many times. This chain connects TRBV28 to TRBJ1-1; no firm D call. This CDR3 has 12 amino acids. The V gene's germline CDR1 is MDHEN and CDR2 SYDVKM. Between the trimmed V and J ends, which lost 6 bases and 5 bases, there was a span of 10 bases. The CDR3: CASSPTRTEAFF. The CDR3 region has the DNA TGTGCCAGCAGCCCTACGAGGACTGAAGCTTTCTTT. The variable domain in full, completed from reference TRBV28 and TRBJ1-1, reads DVKVTQSSRYLVKRTGEKVFLECVQDMDHENMFWYRQDPGLGLRLIYFSYDVKMKEKGDIPEGYSVSREKKERFSLILESASTNQTSMYLCASSPTRTEAFFGQGTRLTVV.

This clonotype was recorded a few times. This may come from a read error, since a much larger clone is one base off. The chain links TRBV25-1 to TRBJ1-1; D call uncertain. CDR3 size: 13 residues. The germline gives CDR1 MGHDK, CDR2 SYGVNS. The CDR3 DNA follows: TGTGTCAGCAGTCATAGGGCTGAGCCTGAAGCTTTCTTT. It encodes CVSSHRAEPEAFF.

This clonotype was picked up a small number of times. The rearrangement links TRBV14 to TRBJ1-5; D is perhaps TRBD1 (5 bases). V was cut by 1 base and J by 9 bases, with 7 bases left in between. The germline gives CDR1 SGHDN, CDR2 FVKESK. The CDR3 is 12 residues long. Written as DNA, the CDR3 is TGTGCCAGCAGCCAAGGGGGGGGGCCCCAGCATTTT. Its translation: CASSQGGGPQHF.

This clonotype has a count of ten or more. V is TRBV2 and J is TRBJ2-3; 11 nucleotides agree with TRBD1. CDR3 length: 15 residues. Germline values: CDR1 SNHLY, CDR2 FYNNEI. Trimming at V came to 6 bases and at J to 5 bases, leaving 7 bases not matched to a gene. The CDR3 region has the DNA TGTGCCAGCAGGTCGTGGGACAGGGGGGGAGATACGCAGTATTTT. Translation: CASRSWDRGGDTQYF.

This clonotype appeared many times. V gene TRBV11-2 combines with J gene TRBJ1-1; D possibly corresponds to TRBD1 (5 bases). CDR1 is SGHAT and CDR2 is FQNNGV in the germline V gene. V was pared by 5 bases and J by 0 bases, with 13 bases between. This CDR3 region has 15 residues. CDR3 in amino acids: CASSIPTELNTEAFF. The CDR3 DNA follows: TGTGCCAGCAGCATCCCGACAGAATTGAACACTGAAGCTTTCTTT.

This clonotype was recorded a few times. The rearrangement joins TRBV3-1 to TRBJ2-1, with TRBD2 matching over 7 bases. This CDR3 is built from 18 residues. CDR1 and CDR2 from the germline V gene are LGHDT and YNNKEL (reference sequence). V was clipped by 1 base and J by 0 bases; unmatched bases: 9. CDR3 residues: CASSQGAGEPSSYNEQFF. CDR3 nucleotides: TGTGCCAGCAGCCAAGGTGCGGGGGAACCGAGCTCCTACAATGAGCAGTTCTTC.